This T cell receptor beta chain is drawn from a study of T cells after yellow fever vaccination. Findings of the study overall: Relatively few clonotypes were ones that appeared in both CD4 and CD8 compartments.

CDR1 is SGHNT and CDR2 is YYREEE in the germline V gene (reference sequence). With 1 base removed from V and 2 bases from J, the gap between germline ends came to 3 bases. This CDR3 region has 13 residues. As TCR cDNA was made by 5'RACE template switching, a universal primer site and UMIs were added. In TCRdb, the 5' RACE reads were re-called with MiXCR into one record per CDR3 protein. The table has 300,000 or so distinct CDR3 sequences, 6.5% to 8.5% seen once; the top ten hold roughly a sixth. Only a few counts were recorded for this clonotype. Its cognate antigen is unknown. Material: PBMCs, obtained 35 to 50 days after the first yellow fever vaccination. This TCR derives from a man aged 18 to 35 who received the YFV17D yellow fever vaccine. The J gene is TRBJ2-2, the V gene TRBV5-4; D unresolved. The DNA for the CDR3 is TGTGCCAGCAGCTTGCCCAACACCGGGGAGCTGTTTTTT. Encoded protein: CASSLPNTGELFF.